Sequencing of this TCR beta chain was carried out in a study of T-cell reconstitution after alpha-beta-depleted transplantation in children. As it was prepared, the TCRbeta library received unique molecular identifiers. Each CDR3 protein is one row after TCRdb ran MiXCR on the PCR reads. Of about 460,000 distinct CDR3 sequences listed, 10% to 13% are singletons. Study-level results: Several hundred rapidly expanded clones from non-depleted graft cells reportedly supplied alpha-beta T cells about two months post-transplant.

Remarks on this clonotype: Its matching antigen is unknown. A much bigger clone sits one base away, suggesting this may be a read error. Likely a read error: the CDR3 ends without its conserved phenylalanine or tryptophan.

Germline CDR1 reads DFQATT; CDR2 reads SNEGSKA (reference sequence). J was trimmed by 7 bases and V by 2 bases; bases with no gene match: 5. There are 13 residues in the CDR3. The source material was PBMCs, sampled before TCRalphabeta/CD19-depleted stem cell transplant. V and J are TRBV20-1 and TRBJ2-5, with 9 nucleotides matching TRBD2. This sequence originates from a child younger than 10 with inherited bone marrow failure, due to receive a stem cell transplant. CDR3 nucleotide sequence: TGCAGTGCTAGACTAGCGGGGCCAGGGACCCAGTACCTC. Translated: CSARLAGPGTQYL.